This T cell receptor (beta chain) stems from a study of cytomegalovirus exposure and HLA in healthy donors. Study-wide context: Out of about 360 genotyped donors, less than 90% belonged to the Caucasian-associated ancestry cluster.

The CDR3 is 16 amino acids. Germline assignment: CDR1 SGHAT and CDR2 FQDESV (reference sequence). The junction had 7 bases not matched to a gene; V was cut back by 5 bases and J by 1 base. This clone was observed a few times. The antigen is unknown. Researchers ran the PCR with 60 Vbeta and 13 Jbeta primers. Produced via immunoSEQ multiplex PCR; TCRdb's table is partial and in-frame only. The sample contains more than 150,000 clones, more than 65% of which appear only once. Study-level results: Evidence from a later analysis indicated that most CMV-associated TCR beta chains looked HLA-restricted. In an earlier analysis, about 87% or about 30%: the productive usage of most TCR beta V segments.

V is TRBV11-1 and J is TRBJ1-1, with TRBD1 identical over 10 bases. The sample comprised PBMCs. This clonotype was obtained from a woman aged 25 to 39 in good health and CMV-seropositive. The CDR3 region is CASSLKTGGGNTEAFF. As DNA, the CDR3 is TGTGCCAGCAGCCTAAAGACAGGGGGCGGGAACACTGAAGCTTTCTTT.